This TCR beta chain was retrieved from a study of blood T cell repertoires in COVID-19. At the level of the study: Acute and convalescent COVID-19 samples came from the United States, Italy and Spain. T cells, B-cell-depleted T cells, or PBMCs supplied cDNA or gDNA.

The CDR3 sequence is 12 residues long. Germline CDR1 reads LNHNV; CDR2 reads YYDKDF (reference sequence). The V gene lost 2 bases and the J gene lost 7 bases, with 7 bases spanning the gap. The authors' processing: Amplification from reference gene primers served as the basis for estimated nucleated cell counts. TCRdb keeps only in-frame clones here, not all; method: immunoSEQ multiplex PCR. Clone size and the V and J calls come from that table; the DNA yielded D and trimming. The repertoire has about 59,000 clones, approximately 80% of them found once; the top ten carry 3% to 4.5%. The TCR originated in a woman aged 80 or over with acute or convalescent COVID-19. The specimen sequenced was peripheral blood. The chain joins TRBV15 to TRBJ2-3; no clear D gene. The CDR3 spells CATSRPTNTQYF. The CDR3 DNA sequence: TGTGCCACCAGCAGACCTACTAATACGCAGTATTTT.